The source of this T cell receptor (beta chain) is a study of naive and memory T cell subsets. Study conclusions and caveats: Especially in CD8 cells, naive repertoires contained a few larger clonotypes, possibly CD45RA-re-expressing memory cells. There was no ground truth to check naive and memory subset results. TCR counts from RNA may reflect activation-linked expression changes.

From the second PCR step, alpha and beta chains were amplified apart. CMV status came from CD4+ IFNgamma after overnight CMV lysate stimulation. Both TRBC1 and TRBC2 were covered by a beta constant-region primer of two equimolar oligonucleotides. The ligated cDNA underwent four PCR rounds using SP2 and nested alpha and beta constant-region primers. In TCRdb, the UMI-ligation and nested PCR reads were re-called with MiXCR into one record per CDR3 protein. The table has 85,000 to 130,000 distinct CDR3 sequences, roughly 14% seen once. J lost 6 bases, V lost 4 bases, and 12 bases had no gene match. The CDR3 contains 15 residues. Germline CDR1 is SGDLS and CDR2 is YYNGEE. Comments on this clonotype: What it binds is not known.

The J gene is TRBJ2-7, the V gene TRBV9, with 8 bases fitting TRBD2. The TCR sequence derives from a human donor in good health. Sequenced sample: naive CD8+ T cells from blood. CDR3 amino acids: CASSPSGGGTSEQYF. The CDR3 DNA reads TGTGCCAGCAGCCCTAGTGGGGGGGGGACTAGCGAGCAGTACTTC. Combining the CDR3 with reference TRBV9 and TRBJ2-7 gives the whole variable domain DSGVTQTPKHLITATGQRVTLRCSPRSGDLSVYWYQQSLDQGLQFLIQYYNGEERAKGNILERFSAQQFPDLHSELNLSSLELGDSALYFCASSPSGGGTSEQYFGPGTRLTVT.